This is a list of T cell receptor beta chains from one sample in a study of T cell responses to AZD1222 COVID-19 vaccine. TCRdb's table, derived via immunoSEQ multiplex PCR, lists solely in-frame clones and lacks some. The sample has 200,000 to 250,000 clones; about 94% are singletons. This sample comprised peripheral blood, obtained 28 days after the second dose of the MenACWY control vaccine. The receptors come from an adult who received the MenACWY meningococcal vaccine as a control. CDR3s include the opening cysteine and the closing phenylalanine or tryptophan. A D gene is named only where the DNA matches it firmly. Clone size is given for some rows only: seen once, a few or many times, or a class if the clone is expanded.

abundance,d_gene,j_gene,v_gene,CDR3aa,CDR3nt
NA,NA,TRBJ1-4,TRBV18,CASSPLQGGEKLFF,TGTGCCAGCTCACCCCTACAGGGAGGAGAAAAACTGTTTTTT
NA,NA,TRBJ2-7,TRBV19,CASSTHTAYEQYF,TGTGCCAGTAGTACCCACACCGCCTACGAGCAGTACTTC
NA,NA,TRBJ1-6,TRBV7-8,CASSLEFGINSPLHF,TGTGCCAGCAGCTTAGAGTTCGGAATAAATTCACCCCTCCACTTT
NA,NA,TRBJ1-2,TRBV19,CASSIHRDSGYTF,TGTGCCAGTAGTATTCATAGGGATAGTGGCTACACCTTC
once,NA,TRBJ1-1,TRBV4-3,CASSQGAVNTEAFF,TGCGCCAGCAGCCAAGGCGCAGTGAACACTGAAGCTTTCTTT
NA,TRBD1,TRBJ1-6,TRBV6-5,CASSYQTRGKNSPLHF,TGTGCCAGCAGTTACCAGACCAGGGGGAAGAATTCACCCCTCCACTTT
NA,TRBD2,TRBJ2-3,TRBV27,CATRASGGAGADTQYF,TGTGCCACCCGGGCTAGCGGGGGGGCCGGAGCAGATACGCAGTATTTT
NA,TRBD1,TRBJ1-2,TRBV30,CAWNRQGAPGSYGYTF,TGTGCCTGGAATCGACAGGGAGCCCCAGGCTCCTATGGCTACACCTTC
NA,TRBD1,TRBJ1-1,TRBV27,CASSLRSGFGTGGNTEAFF,TGTGCCAGCAGTTTACGCTCCGGTTTCGGGACAGGGGGGAACACTGAAGCTTTCTTT
NA,TRBD1,TRBJ1-1,TRBV10-3,CAISESGQVKTEAFF,TGTGCCATCAGTGAGTCCGGACAGGTAAAGACTGAAGCTTTCTTT
NA,NA,TRBJ2-2,TRBV27,CASTIGGLNTGELFF,TGTGCCAGCACCATTGGGGGGCTAAACACCGGGGAGCTGTTTTTT
NA,NA,TRBJ1-2,TRBV6-5,CASSPDSLYGYTF,TGTGCCAGCAGCCCGGACAGCCTCTATGGCTACACCTTC
NA,NA,TRBJ2-5,TRBV5-1,CASSLADRQETQYF,TGCGCCAGCAGCTTGGCCGACAGACAAGAGACCCAGTACTTC
few,TRBD1,TRBJ1-2,TRBV19,CASTRDSTLYGYTF,TGTGCCAGTACCAGGGACAGCACCCTCTATGGCTACACCTTC
NA,TRBD2,TRBJ2-1,TRBV7-3,CASSSVGVAGGYNEQFF,TGTGCCAGCAGCTCCGTAGGGGTAGCGGGGGGTTACAATGAGCAGTTCTTC
NA,TRBD1,TRBJ2-7,TRBV5-4,CASSPAGTGSYEQYF,TGTGCCAGCAGCCCGGCAGGGACAGGATCCTACGAGCAGTACTTC